One and the same sample provided the 12 T cell receptor beta chains below, sequenced in a study of T cells in Graves' hyperthyroidism and ophthalmopathy. There were TCR beta CDR3 regions amplified from RNA transcripts. HTBI primers drove first-round RT-PCR of the TCR CDR3. A single record per CDR3 protein comes from TCRdb applying MiXCR to the multiplex PCR reads. The sample carries about 580,000 distinct CDR3 sequences, about 45% recorded once. Source material: peripheral blood or thyroid tissue (not recorded which). These receptors originate from a woman aged 18-35 years with Graves' hyperthyroidism.

The gene calls are TRBV15 and TRBJ1-5, with 9 bases aligning to TRBD1. The V segment lost 0 bases and the J segment 4 bases; nucleotides outside the gene matches: 4. From germline, CDR1 is LNHNV and CDR2 YYDKDF (reference sequence). This CDR3 comprises 16 residues. CDR3 amino acids: CATSRERDRVNQPQHF. In DNA, the CDR3 is TGTGCCACCAGCAGAGAACGGGACAGGGTAAATCAGCCCCAGCATTTT.

V is TRBV7-2 and J is TRBJ1-2; 7 bases map to TRBD1. This CDR3 has 12 residues. Germline CDR1 and CDR2: SGHTA and FQGNSA. J lost 10 bases, V lost 1 base, and 3 bases had no gene match. The CDR3, as DNA: TGTGCCAGCAGCTTAGGGGGACAGAACTACACCTTC. Its protein product is CASSLGGQNYTF. The variable domain in full, with the rest retrieved from reference TRBV7-2 and TRBJ1-2, is GAGVSQSPSNKVTEKGKDVELRCDPISGHTALYWYRQSLGQGLEFLIYFQGNSAPDKSGLPSDRFSAERTGGSVSTLTIQRTQQEDSAVYLCASSLGGQNYTFGSGTRLTVV.

The chain uses TRBV24-1 and TRBJ2-3; D is possibly TRBD2 (6 bases). CDR3 length equals 15 residues. Trimming cost V 6 bases and J 0 bases, with 12 bases left between them. The germline CDR1 and CDR2 sequences are KGHDR and SFDVKD. For the CDR3, the DNA is TGTGCCACCAGTCTCCACGGGACTAGCACAGATACGCAGTATTTT. Residues: CATSLHGTSTDTQYF.

The rearrangement uses TRBV29-1 and TRBJ2-6; TRBD1 matches at 10 bases. From germline, CDR1 is SQVTM and CDR2 ANQGSEA. Trimming cost V 6 bases and J 2 bases; bases outside gene matches: 7. This CDR3 is 16 amino acids long. CDR3 sequence reads: CSVSTGQGTGANVLTF. The CDR3 bases are TGCAGCGTATCGACGGGACAGGGGACTGGGGCCAACGTCCTGACTTTC.

This clonotype has more than one count but fewer than ten. This may be a read error: a much more frequent sequence differs by one nucleotide. This chain connects TRBV7-3 to TRBJ1-1, with D unclear. Germline CDR1 SGHTA, CDR2 FQGTGA. The CDR3 loop spans 14 amino acids. CDR3 region: CVSSPGFYDTEAFF. CDR3 sequence (DNA): TGTGTCAGCAGCCCCGGATTCTACGACACTGAAGCTTTCTTT.

This chain connects TRBV25-1 to TRBJ2-7; possible D gene TRBD2, 7 bases. The CDR3 has 13 residues. Trimming pared 8 bases from V and 4 bases from J, leaving 15 bases between. The germline V gene has CDR1 MGHDK and CDR2 SYGVNS. The DNA of the CDR3 is TGTGCCAGCGCGAGGGGGGGTCGGTACGAGCAGTACTTC. Translated: CASARGGRYEQYF.

The chain is built from TRBV11-2 and TRBJ2-1, with 11 bases identical to TRBD2. The junction had 4 bases not matched to a gene; V was cut back by 6 bases and J by 0 bases. There are 16 residues in the CDR3. Germline V gene lookup returns CDR1 SGHAT and CDR2 FQNNGV. The CDR3 sequence: CASRVTSGSSYNEQFF. The CDR3 bases are TGTGCCAGCAGGGTAACTAGCGGGAGCTCCTACAATGAGCAGTTCTTC. The full variable domain, its missing parts supplied by reference TRBV11-2 and TRBJ2-1, is EAGVAQSPRYKIIEKRQSVAFWCNPISGHATLYWYQQILGQGPKLLIQFQNNGVVDDSQLPKDRFSAERLKGVDSTLKIQPAKLEDSAVYLCASRVTSGSSYNEQFFGPGTRLTVL.

This clonotype was observed a few times. The CDR3 loop reads CASSEVGLGGEQYF. CDR3 nucleotides: TGTGCCAGCAGTGAAGTAGGACTAGGGGGCGAGCAGTACTTC. The rearrangement joins TRBV6-1 to TRBJ2-7; D possibly corresponds to TRBD2 (7 bases). There are 14 residues in the CDR3. V was cut by 1 base and J by 6 bases, with 13 bases left in between. Germline loops: CDR1 MNHNS, CDR2 SASEGT.

The V call is TRBV20-1, the J call TRBJ1-1, with D unresolved. Per the germline V gene, CDR1 is DFQATT and CDR2 is SNEGSKA (reference sequence). The ends were cut back, 0 bases at V and 1 base at J, with 15 bases in the middle. The CDR3 sequence is 16 residues long. CDR3 sequence reads: CSARDLGGPRNTEAFF. As DNA, the CDR3 is TGCAGTGCTAGAGATCTAGGCGGGCCCCGGAACACTGAAGCTTTCTTT.

This clonotype was picked up many times. V is TRBV10-3 and J is TRBJ1-3; D gene uncertain. Trimming stripped 3 bases from V and 0 bases from J, with 12 bases between. Germline values: CDR1 ENHRY, CDR2 SYGVKD. CDR3 size: 16 residues. The CDR3 loop is CAISEVYSPSGNTIYF. The CDR3 DNA reads as TGTGCCATCAGTGAAGTATACTCCCCCTCTGGAAACACCATATATTTT.

In this sample, this clonotype turned up many times. This chain uses TRBV7-9 with TRBJ1-1, with unresolved D. Trimming removed 3 bases from V and 4 bases from J, with 21 bases in between. Germline V CDR1 and CDR2: SEHNR, FQNEAQ (reference sequence). This CDR3 has 17 residues. DNA of the CDR3: TGTGCCAGCAGCTTGGGAGGATTTCCGACCTGGGGCACTGAAGCTTTCTTT. This codes for CASSLGGFPTWGTEAFF.

The J gene is TRBJ2-7, the V gene TRBV5-5; D not resolved. V lost 4 bases, J lost 8 bases, and 16 bases lay in between. The CDR3 extends over 13 amino acids. Looked up from germline, CDR1 is SGHKS and CDR2 is YYEKEE (reference sequence). In DNA, the CDR3 is TGTGCCAGCAGCCCGGTGCCAGTCGAGCAGCAGTACTTC. Translation: CASSPVPVEQQYF.